Detailed here is one TCR beta chain. Original data processing: For nucleated cells, counts were estimated from reference gene primer amplification. The repertoire was sequenced with immunoSEQ multiplex PCR; TCRdb's copy has only in-frame clones and lacks some. The DNA was the basis for D and trimming; V, J and clone size are from that table. The top ten clones hold over 7.5% of a sample with some 150,000 clones, roughly 80% of them seen once. These data originate in a study of blood T cell repertoires in COVID-19. Study as a whole: Donors in the United States, Italy and Spain gave samples during acute or convalescent COVID-19. Nucleic acid was either cDNA or gDNA, and it came from T cells, B-cell-depleted T cells, or PBMCs.

Germline V gene sequence: CDR1 MNHNS, CDR2 SASEGT. The V segment lost 3 bases and the J segment 6 bases; nucleotides outside the gene matches: 8. The CDR3 covers 14 residues. Material: peripheral blood. The chain links TRBV6-1 to TRBJ2-7; 7 nucleotides line up with TRBD2. This receptor was taken from a woman older than 75 in a cohort sampled during active or convalescent COVID-19. CDR3 loop: CASSEGGPPSEQYF. The DNA for the CDR3 is TGTGCCAGCAGTGAGGGAGGGCCTCCATCCGAGCAGTACTTC.